Following are 8 T cell receptor beta chains from one sample sequenced in a study of blood T cell repertoires in COVID-19. Measured with immunoSEQ multiplex PCR; TCRdb has only the in-frame clones, and not every one. The data show some 230,000 clones, about 88% seen once. Sample: peripheral blood. These receptors all stem from a man in his fifties who had recovered from COVID-19.

In its sample, this clone was seen a few times. The chain has TRBV5-1 and TRBJ1-1, with unresolved D. Germline values: CDR1 SGHRS, CDR2 YFSETQ. The CDR3 runs to 15 residues. The germline V and J ends were trimmed by 4 bases and 5 bases, with 18 bases remaining between them. Here the CDR3 DNA reads TGCGCCAGCAGCCCCGCCGGAGGACGGGAGACTGAAGCTTTCTTT. Amino acids: CASSPAGGRETEAFF.

The genes are TRBV5-1 and TRBJ2-1; 14 bases match TRBD2. The CDR3 length is 15 residues. CDR1 SGHRS and CDR2 YFSETQ come from the germline V gene. The V and J ends lost 2 bases and 8 bases, in that order; junction bases with no gene match: 3. As DNA, the CDR3 is TGCGCCAGCAGCTTAGGGACTAGCGGGGGCGATGAGCAGTTCTTC. Protein product: CASSLGTSGGDEQFF.

The chain carries TRBV2 and TRBJ1-5; 7 positions agree with TRBD1. CDR3 length equals 17 residues. Losses at the gene ends were 6 bases for V and 4 bases for J; bases not matched to a gene: 15. CDR1 is SNHLY, CDR2 FYNNEI, per germline. The CDR3 DNA follows: TGTGCCAGCAGCCCTTACAGGGGAGAGATATTGAATCAGCCCCAGCATTTT. Its translation: CASSPYRGEILNQPQHF.

The gene calls are TRBV2 and TRBJ2-1, with 7 bases matching TRBD2. The CDR3 covers 15 residues. In germline, CDR1 is SNHLY, CDR2 FYNNEI. After removal of 4 bases from V and 0 bases from J, the junction contained 3 bases not matched to a gene. CDR3 loop: CASSVSGGSYNEQFF. The CDR3 region has the DNA TGTGCCAGCAGTGTTTCGGGGGGCTCCTACAATGAGCAGTTCTTC.

Here the CDR3 reads CAWGRSYEQYF. Here the CDR3 DNA reads TGTGCCTGGGGGCGGTCCTACGAGCAGTACTTC. The chain is built from TRBV30 and TRBJ2-7; no clear D gene. Per the germline V gene, CDR1 is GTSNPN and CDR2 is SVGIG (reference sequence). CDR3 length equals 11 residues. Between the trimmed V and J ends, which lost 5 bases and 1 base, there was a span of 6 bases.

The genes are TRBV5-1 and TRBJ2-5; tentative D call: TRBD1 (7 bases). The CDR3 is 13 amino acids. Germline CDR1 reads SGHRS; CDR2 reads YFSETQ. Deletions cut 5 bases from V and 4 bases from J, with 12 bases between. This CDR3 reads CASRNQGGETQYF. The DNA of the CDR3 is TGCGCCAGCAGAAACCAGGGGGGAGAGACCCAGTACTTC.

The chain has TRBV30 and TRBJ1-3; D unclear. The V and J ends lost 0 bases and 0 bases respectively, with 3 bases between them. This CDR3 is 13 amino acids long. Germline CDR1 GTSNPN, CDR2 SVGIG (reference sequence). CDR3 sequence: CAWSVSSGNTIYF. The DNA for the CDR3 is TGTGCCTGGAGTGTCAGCTCTGGAAACACCATATATTTT.

This chain joins TRBV10-1 and TRBJ2-1, with TRBD2 matching over 7 bases. The CDR3 is 15 residues long. Germline V gene data show CDR1 as WNHNN and CDR2 as SYGVQD (reference sequence). V lost 2 bases, J lost 5 bases, and 6 bases stayed unmatched. The CDR3 protein is CASSERLAANNEQFF. CDR3 coding DNA: TGCGCCAGCAGTGAGCGGCTAGCGGCGAACAATGAGCAGTTCTTC.